This T cell receptor (beta chain) came from a study of human T cells and chemical hapten exposure. General observations from the study: High-frequency TCRs, those above 1 in 1000, stayed the same after DPC sensitization.

Time point given: pre-sensitization, week 0. The treatment: therapeutic diphenylcyclopropenone sensitization with weekly scalp DPC. Worth noting for this clonotype: The antigen remains undetermined.

Between the trimmed V and J ends, which lost 1 base and 8 bases, there was a span of 8 bases. The CDR3 is 12 amino acids. CDR1 and CDR2 (germline): MGHRA, YSYEKL. In the study's own analysis: Samples ranged from about 23,224 to 690,600 TCRs, with a median of roughly 95,000. TCRdb called the RACE reads again in MiXCR, with one record for every CDR3 protein. TCRdb's processing, not the authors' own work, is the source of the V and J calls. The sample consists of about 180,000 distinct CDR3 sequences, more than 25% of them appearing once. The material was whole blood, obtained in connection with sensitization to the hapten diphenylcyclopropenone (DPC). This clonotype was obtained from a woman in her twenties or thirties with alopecia areata. Some clones in this sample may be carry-over from other donors' samples. The gene calls are TRBV4-1 and TRBJ1-1; perhaps TRBD1 as D (6 bases). The CDR3 loop is CASSQATGEAFF. The DNA of the CDR3 is TGCGCCAGCAGCCAAGCCACAGGGGAAGCTTTCTTT.